The clone carrying this T cell receptor (beta chain) was observed many times. Its antigen is undetermined. Trimming left V 6 bases short and J 5 bases short, with 10 bases between. The CDR3 runs to 13 residues. Per the germline V gene, CDR1 is SGHTA and CDR2 is FQGNSA. The sample is drawn from a study of early T cells in non-severe SARS-CoV-2 infection. As for the study in general: The chains were unpaired, and the sequenced material was bulk RNA from unsorted whole blood.

General study findings and limits: Matching with VDJdb favored anti-spike CD8 responses (missing private and CD4 specificities).

Individual cDNA molecules received unique molecular identifiers. TCRdb called the 5' RACE reads again in MiXCR, with one record for every CDR3 protein. Here the sample spans more than 85,000 distinct CDR3 sequences, roughly 13% being singletons. Sequenced sample: whole blood. The gene calls are TRBV7-2 and TRBJ2-2, with D possibly TRBD1 on 6 matching bases. This sequence was found in an adult who was a healthcare worker with PCR-confirmed SARS-CoV-2 infection or an uninfected control (not recorded which). CDR3 sequence (DNA): TGTGCCAGCAGTGGGGGCTGGACCGGGGAGCTGTTTTTT. As protein: CASSGGWTGELFF.